This TCR beta chain appears in the sequencing data of a study of monozygotic twins with inflammatory bowel disease (dated by TCRdb to about 2019). At the level of the whole study: In total, approximately 28 monozygotic twin pairs made up the full study: 19 Danish pairs, all IBD-discordant, plus nine German pairs, of which four were IBD-concordant and five were IBD-discordant. The search for disease-associated traits relied mainly on comparing, within discordant pairs, IBD patients with their genetically identical healthy co-twins. Each individual had, on average, about 151 000 unique TCRalpha sequences and 181 000 unique TCRbeta sequences available for analysis.

The protocol used for the library was 5' RACE. The input for every TCR library was around 4,000 ng of total RNA. For each sample, cDNA synthesis was carried out in eight separate reactions using SMARTScribe reverse transcriptase. During cDNA synthesis, template switching was used to introduce unique molecular identifiers that contained a 6-nucleotide sample barcode. TCRalpha and TCRbeta cDNA was amplified by two nested PCRs of 16 and 9 cycles, with bead purification after each PCR. Before amplification, the cDNA was treated with uracil DNA-glycosylase and purified using the QIAquick PCR purification kit. The second PCR added Illumina TruSeq-compatible adapters along with sample-specific barcodes. TapeStation and Qubit were used to check library quality and concentration, and around 5.2 ng of each library went into the pool. Sequencing of pooled libraries was carried out on an Illumina HiSeq2500 single-index Rapid Run using 2 x 100 bp reads and custom sequencing primers. For the original study's pipeline: MiGEC version 1.2.6 was used for UMI-based consensus assembly, which corrected PCR and sequencing errors. MiXCR version 2.1.1 was used to carry out V(D)J alignment, clonotype assembly and CDR3 extraction. To normalise gene usage, clonotype sharing and MAIT/NKT TCR abundance, the top 1000, 10 000 and 20 000 clonotypes in each sample were analysed. After downsampling to 27 000 UMIs, diversity was calculated as the inverse Simpson index using the vegan R package. Paired Mann-Whitney U tests were applied to discordant twin pairs, and Benjamini-Hochberg correction was used for multiple testing. TCRdb reprocessed the public reads and reports one entry per CDR3 protein sequence, without DNA. The V and J calls follow TCRdb's processing rather than the paper's. The table for this sample shows about 200,000 distinct CDR3 sequences. The ten largest clones add up to 7.5% to 8% of the sample.

The germline V gene sets CDR1 to MDHEN and CDR2 to SYDVKM. The cysteine opens and the phenylalanine closes a CDR3 of 13 amino acids. No DNA appears here. From each donor, an approximately 2.3 ml peripheral blood sample was drawn into PAXgene tubes and stored at -80 degrees C. Without T cell sorting, total RNA was isolated from whole blood using the PAXgene blood miRNA kit on an automated QIAcube. Peripheral blood from monozygotic twin pairs concordant or discordant for inflammatory bowel disease was subjected to deep TCRalpha and TCRbeta repertoire profiling with unique molecular barcoding. Smoking habits were recorded for all twin pairs, with individuals classified as current, former or never smokers. With regard to this clonotype: It lacks a known antigen.

Beyond this particular receptor, the publication reports: The analysis was unable to tell apart different T cell subtypes. A decrease in TCRbeta repertoire diversity, as measured by inverse Simpson index, was observed in IBD patients compared with their healthy co-twins. No difference in repertoire similarity was observed between concordant and discordant twins, possibly owing to limited statistical power. No single strong signal or clonotype linked to IBD turned up in the results, so the idea that one exists was not supported. Because patients were on differing immunosuppressive treatments, the repertoires may have picked up extra background noise and inter-individual variability. Compared with healthy twins, IBD patients shared fewer clonotypes with other individuals, and the difference was most pronounced in patients with signs of disease activity.

This clonotype was sampled from a human donor with ulcerative colitis or Crohn's disease, or a healthy co-twin of an affected twin (not recorded which). The chain is encoded by TRBV28 joined to TRBJ2-5; TCRdb's assignment of TRBD2 cannot be checked, as there is no DNA. Sequenced material: blood. The CDR3 corresponds to CASGSLGGETQYF.